This T cell receptor beta chain was sequenced in a study of blood T cell repertoires in COVID-19. Study information: COVID-19 samples from acute and convalescent phases originated in the United States, Italy and Spain. T cells, B-cell-depleted T cells, or PBMCs supplied cDNA or gDNA.

Unmatched junction bases numbered 1, after V lost 1 base and J lost 5 bases. This CDR3 is built from 13 residues. Germline assignment: CDR1 SGHTA and CDR2 FQGTGA. Per the authors' pipeline: Estimation of nucleated cell counts relied on the amplification of reference gene primers. Produced via immunoSEQ multiplex PCR; TCRdb's table is partial and in-frame only. That table is the source of V, J and clone size, and D and trimming were worked out from the DNA. The table has over 110,000 clones, about 80% seen once; the top ten hold around 4%. What was sequenced was peripheral blood. The source of this sequence is a man in his 60s with acute or convalescent COVID-19. The chain is built from TRBV7-3 and TRBJ2-5, with 7 bases aligning to TRBD2. CDR3 sequence: CASSLRREETQYF. Here the CDR3 DNA reads TGTGCCAGCAGCTTAAGGCGGGAGGAGACCCAGTACTTC. Using reference TRBV7-3 and TRBJ2-5 for the parts outside the CDR3, the full variable domain is GAGVSQTPSNKVTEKGKYVELRCDPISGHTALYWYRQSLGQGPEFLIYFQGTGAADDSGLPNDRFFAVRPEGSVSTLKIQRTERGDSAVYLCASSLRREETQYFGPGTRLLVL.